The 27 T cell receptor beta chains in this list originate from one sample, sequenced in a study of identical twins. TCRdb recomputed calls from the 5' RACE reads with MiXCR, one row per CDR3 protein. Seen here are some 760,000 distinct CDR3 sequences, about 20% observed once, and the top ten hold approximately 14%. A further study also used this sample, focusing on T cells expressing NK-cell markers.

What was sequenced was PBMCs. The receptors originated from a woman in her late teens or twenties in good health.

The chain is built from TRBV7-2 and TRBJ2-2; D is undetermined. Trimming removed 2 bases from V and 2 bases from J, with 6 bases in between. Germline V gives CDR1 SGHTA, CDR2 FQGNSA. The CDR3 consists of 14 residues. The CDR3 here is CASSLSFNTGELFF. The CDR3 region has the DNA TGTGCCAGCAGCTTATCGTTCAACACCGGGGAGCTGTTTTTT.

There are a few counts of this clonotype. The gene calls are TRBV18 and TRBJ2-5; D might be TRBD2 (5 bases). The V end lost 10 bases, the J end lost 2 bases, and 11 bases lay between the germline ends. Germline CDR1 KGHSH, CDR2 LQKENI. This CDR3 spans 12 amino acids. DNA for the CDR3: TGTGCCACCGGGTGGAGGCAAGAGACCCAGTACTTC. It yields the protein CATGWRQETQYF.

This clonotype occurred once. The V and J genes are TRBV29-1 and TRBJ2-1; possible D gene TRBD2, 6 bases. The germline V gene encodes CDR1 SQVTM and CDR2 ANQGSEA. The CDR3 covers 13 residues. Between the trimmed V and J ends, which lost 3 bases and 8 bases, there was a span of 14 bases. CDR3 coding DNA: TGCAGCGTTGATGTCGGGAGAAGGGATGAGCAGTTCTTC. It specifies CSVDVGRRDEQFF.

V is TRBV10-3 and J is TRBJ2-3; D is tentatively TRBD1 or TRBD2 (6 bases each). CDR1 ENHRY and CDR2 SYGVKD come from the germline V gene. V lost 9 bases to trimming and J lost 2 bases, with 15 bases between them. This CDR3 spans 14 amino acids. The CDR3 nucleotides read TGTGCCATGGGGGGCAGGGGATCCACAGATACGCAGTATTTT. Its translation is CAMGGRGSTDTQYF.

The rearrangement links TRBV7-9 to TRBJ2-7; D gene uncertain. V lost 4 bases and J lost 1, with 17 bases in between. Per germline, CDR1 SEHNR and CDR2 FQNEAQ (reference sequence). This CDR3 contains 16 residues. The CDR3 protein is CASSSPSGSSSYEQYF. The CDR3, as DNA: TGTGCCAGCAGCTCGCCTTCGGGCTCTAGTTCCTACGAGCAGTACTTC.

V gene TRBV6-1 combines with J gene TRBJ2-7; D not resolved. The CDR3 extends over 13 amino acids. Germline-derived CDR1 and CDR2 are MNHNS and SASEGT. V lost 2 bases, J lost 4 bases, and 9 bases lay in between. The CDR3 here is CASSEFTAYEQYF. CDR3 nucleotides: TGTGCCAGCAGTGAATTTACGGCTTACGAGCAGTACTTC.

CDR3 amino acids: CATQWGGGDEQYF. The CDR3 DNA sequence: TGTGCCACCCAATGGGGGGGTGGCGACGAGCAGTACTTC. This chain uses TRBV15 with TRBJ2-7, with 7 bases lining up with TRBD2. The V segment lost 8 bases and the J segment 5 bases; nucleotides outside the gene matches: 9. Germline V CDR1 and CDR2: LNHNV, YYDKDF (reference sequence). The CDR3 has 13 residues.

J is TRBJ2-7 and V is TRBV20-1; D possibly matches TRBD1 or TRBD2 (5 bases each). Trimming removed 0 bases from V and 2 bases from J, with 20 bases in between. The CDR3 length is 17 residues. CDR1 and CDR2 (germline): DFQATT, SNEGSKA (reference sequence). The CDR3 spells CSARDQAGAGSPYEQYF. DNA for the CDR3: TGCAGTGCTAGAGATCAGGCCGGGGCAGGGTCTCCCTACGAGCAGTACTTC.

This clonotype appeared a few times. The chain carries TRBV30 and TRBJ1-2; TRBD1 matches 7 bases. In germline, CDR1 is GTSNPN, CDR2 SVGIG (reference sequence). This CDR3 region has 11 residues. After removal of 8 bases from V and 3 bases from J, the junction contained 3 bases not matched to a gene. CDR3 protein: CARDRDYGYTF. CDR3 nucleotide sequence: TGTGCCCGCGACAGGGACTATGGCTACACCTTC. The full variable domain, with the rest looked up from reference TRBV30 and TRBJ1-2, is SQTIHQWPATLVQPVGSPLSLECTVEGTSNPNLYWYRQAAGRGLQLLFYSVGIGQISSEVPQNLSASRPQDRQFILSSKKLLLSDSGFYLCARDRDYGYTFGSGTRLTVV.

In this sample, this clonotype turned up once. The rearrangement joins TRBV9 to TRBJ2-1; no firm D call. V lost 4 bases and J 2 bases, leaving 13 bases between the germline ends. The germline CDR1 and CDR2 sequences are SGDLS and YYNGEE. The CDR3 contains 15 residues. CDR3 in amino acids: CASSSTAYPYNEQFF. The CDR3 nucleotides are TGTGCCAGCAGCTCTACAGCGTACCCCTACAATGAGCAGTTCTTC.

The chain recombines TRBV5-1 with TRBJ2-5, with TRBD1 as a possible D gene (6 bases). Trimming removed 4 bases from V and 0 bases from J, with 13 bases in between. The germline V gene has CDR1 SGHRS and CDR2 YFSETQ. This CDR3 has 15 residues. CDR3 sequence (DNA): TGCGCCAGCAGCCGTGAACAGGGTCACCAAGAGACCCAGTACTTC. As protein: CASSREQGHQETQYF.

This clonotype was detected a few times. Germline and junction disagree at one end, which may indicate a read error. The chain carries TRBV12-3 or TRBV12-4 and TRBJ2-1, with TRBD2 matching 14 bases. The CDR3 extends over 17 amino acids. CDR3 in amino acids: CASTSPGRGLAGENRLF. DNA for the CDR3: TGTGCCAGCACCTCTCCTGGGCGGGGACTAGCGGGAGAAAACCGGCTCTTC.

The chain carries TRBV12-3 or TRBV12-4 and TRBJ1-2; D perhaps matches TRBD1 (5 bases). The length of the CDR3 is 14 residues. V was cut by 6 bases and J by 9 bases, with 20 bases left in between. The DNA for the CDR3 is TGTGCCAGCAGCTCTGACATGGGGGGATGGAGCTACACCTTC. Translation gives CASSSDMGGWSYTF.

This clonotype was detected many times. The rearrangement links TRBV12-3 or TRBV12-4 to TRBJ2-2; D remains ambiguous. CDR3 length: 12 amino acids. Trimming cost V 3 bases and J 7 bases, with 6 bases left between them. The CDR3 sequence: CASSLGIGELFF. Here the CDR3 DNA reads TGTGCCAGCAGTTTGGGTATCGGGGAGCTGTTTTTT.

This clonotype was seen only a few times. The chain recombines TRBV6-5 with TRBJ2-7, with 7 nucleotides matching TRBD1. The V gene's germline CDR1 is MNHEY and CDR2 SVGAGI. Germline trimming cut 0 bases from V and 2 bases from J; bases unmatched to any gene: 4. This CDR3 comprises 15 residues. The CDR3 region is CASSYSTGSPYEQYF. CDR3 DNA sequence: TGTGCCAGCAGTTACTCGACAGGGAGCCCCTACGAGCAGTACTTC.

The table lists this clonotype with a few counts. The V call is TRBV5-6, the J call TRBJ2-1; D remains ambiguous. The V and J ends lost 8 bases and 9 bases respectively, with 15 bases between them. There are 12 residues in the CDR3. The germline V gene has CDR1 SGHDT and CDR2 YYEEEE. The CDR3 reads CASKGPRPEQFF. In nucleotides, the CDR3 is TGTGCCAGTAAGGGCCCCCGGCCTGAGCAGTTCTTC.

This clonotype appeared a few times. V is TRBV5-1 and J is TRBJ2-1; TRBD1 agrees at 9 bases. Germline loops: CDR1 SGHRS, CDR2 YFSETQ. The CDR3 extends over 16 amino acids. The J segment lost 0 bases and the V segment lost 4 bases, leaving 5 bases of the junction unmatched. The CDR3 is CASSRTGAHSYNEQFF. The CDR3 nucleotides are TGCGCCAGCAGCCGGACAGGGGCCCACTCCTACAATGAGCAGTTCTTC. Supplemented by reference TRBV5-1 and TRBJ2-1, the full variable domain reads KAGVTQTPRYLIKTRGQQVTLSCSPISGHRSVSWYQQTPGQGLQFLFEYFSETQRNKGNFPGRFSGRQFSNSRSEMNVSTLELGDSALYLCASSRTGAHSYNEQFFGPGTRLTVL.

This clonotype was observed a few times. This chain links TRBV10-3 with TRBJ2-3, with 7 nucleotides matching TRBD2. Per germline, CDR1 ENHRY and CDR2 SYGVKD. The CDR3 runs 17 residues. The junction had 16 bases not matched to a gene; V was cut back by 6 bases and J by 4 bases. The CDR3 is CAIRAALGEGAADTQYF. The DNA of the CDR3 is TGTGCCATCAGGGCGGCACTTGGGGAGGGTGCCGCAGATACGCAGTATTTT.

This clonotype showed up many times. The gene calls are TRBV29-1 and TRBJ1-1, with 7 bases matching TRBD1. Germline-derived CDR1 and CDR2 are SQVTM and ANQGSEA. CDR3 length equals 14 residues. With V trimmed by 4 bases and J by 5 bases, 10 bases remained unmatched. The CDR3 loop is CSVVDQGGWTEAFF. CDR3 bases: TGCAGCGTTGTTGATCAGGGGGGATGGACTGAAGCTTTCTTT.

The chain links TRBV20-1 to TRBJ2-5, with TRBD2 matching over 10 bases. Germline values: CDR1 DFQATT, CDR2 SNEGSKA (reference sequence). The CDR3 runs to 14 residues. Trimming cost V 5 bases and J 4 bases; bases outside gene matches: 7. CDR3 in DNA: TGCAGTGCTTCGACTAGCGGGTGGGGAGAGACCCAGTACTTC. This gives the protein CSASTSGWGETQYF.

Only a few counts were recorded for this clonotype. Here the CDR3 reads CSARQSGSGVQFF. The CDR3 coding sequence is TGCAGTGCTAGACAGTCCGGGAGCGGAGTGCAGTTCTTC. J is TRBJ2-1 and V is TRBV20-1; D is possibly TRBD2 (6 bases). Germline V CDR1 and CDR2: DFQATT, SNEGSKA (reference sequence). Deletions cut 2 bases from V and 12 bases from J, with 17 bases between. This CDR3 spans 13 amino acids.

There are a few counts of this clonotype. The rearrangement links TRBV7-2 to TRBJ2-7; D may be TRBD1 (5 bases). Germline-derived CDR1 and CDR2 are SGHTA and FQGNSA. V lost 7 bases and J 1 base, leaving 17 bases between the germline ends. This CDR3 region has 15 residues. Here the CDR3 reads CASTPDSTFSYEQYF. CDR3 nucleotide sequence: TGTGCCAGCACCCCCGACAGTACCTTTTCCTACGAGCAGTACTTC. The whole variable domain, remainder taken from reference TRBV7-2 and TRBJ2-7, is GAGVSQSPSNKVTEKGKDVELRCDPISGHTALYWYRQSLGQGLEFLIYFQGNSAPDKSGLPSDRFSAERTGGSVSTLTIQRTQQEDSAVYLCASTPDSTFSYEQYFGPGTRLTVT.

This rearrangement joins TRBV6-5 to TRBJ2-2; no clear D. V was cut by 2 bases and J by 7 bases, with 8 bases left in between. The germline V gene has CDR1 MNHEY and CDR2 SVGAGI. The CDR3 is made up of 13 amino acids. CDR3: CASSYVANGELFF. The CDR3, as DNA: TGTGCCAGCAGTTACGTCGCTAACGGGGAGCTGTTTTTT.

This clonotype occurred a few times. The chain couples TRBV2 to TRBJ2-7, with a tentative D call TRBD2 (5 bases). Germline loops: CDR1 SNHLY, CDR2 FYNNEI. Trimming took 6 bases from V and 9 from J, leaving 12 bases between them. The CDR3 loop spans 11 amino acids. Here the CDR3 DNA reads TGTGCCAGCAGCCTATTAGAGGGGCAGTACTTC. Amino acids: CASSLLEGQYF.

The CDR3 nucleotides are TGTGCCAGCAGCCGAGGACTGGGGAATGAGCAGTTCTTC. Protein: CASSRGLGNEQFF. The chain recombines TRBV14 with TRBJ2-1, with D perhaps matching TRBD2 (5 bases). Looked up from germline, CDR1 is SGHDN and CDR2 is FVKESK. This CDR3 spans 13 amino acids. Trimming removed 4 bases at V and 7 bases at J, with 11 bases between.

The V gene is TRBV7-9, the J gene TRBJ2-5; D unresolved. The CDR3 length is 14 residues. Trimming shortened V by 5 bases and J by 4 bases, and 14 bases separated the two germline ends. Germline V gene sequence: CDR1 SEHNR, CDR2 FQNEAQ (reference sequence). CDR3 nucleotide sequence: TGTGCCAGCAGCCCAAACGTCGGACGAGAGACCCAGTACTTC. Its protein is CASSPNVGRETQYF.

This clonotype has just a few counts. This chain links TRBV7-3 with TRBJ2-1; 8 bases map to TRBD2. This CDR3 is built from 19 residues. The germline V gene encodes CDR1 SGHTA and CDR2 FQGTGA. The trim removed 1 base at V and 0 bases at J, leaving 11 bases unmatched. The CDR3, as DNA: TGTGCCAGCAGCTTAATGTCAGGACTAGCAACGAGCTCCTACAATGAGCAGTTCTTC. This codes for CASSLMSGLATSSYNEQFF. Together with reference TRBV7-3 and TRBJ2-1, the CDR3 gives the full variable domain: GAGVSQTPSNKVTEKGKYVELRCDPISGHTALYWYRQSLGQGPEFLIYFQGTGAADDSGLPNDRFFAVRPEGSVSTLKIQRTERGDSAVYLCASSLMSGLATSSYNEQFFGPGTRLTVL.